This T cell receptor beta chain was captured in a study of cytomegalovirus exposure and HLA in healthy donors. Trimming removed 0 bases at V and 7 bases at J, with 23 bases between. CDR1 and CDR2 from the germline V gene are SGDLS and YYNGEE. CDR3 size: 17 residues. PCR used 60 Vbeta primers and 13 Jbeta primers. The table came from immunoSEQ multiplex PCR; TCRdb's copy has only in-frame clones and leaves some out. The sample lists more than 95,000 clones; roughly a sixth were seen once. Sequenced sample: PBMCs. The rearrangement joins TRBV9 to TRBJ2-7, with D maybe TRBD2 (6 bases). This receptor was taken from a female donor in good health and CMV-seropositive. CDR3 nucleotide sequence: TGTGCCAGCAGCGTAGCTTTGAGACGGGGGAACCCTCGGGAGCAGTACTTC. Translated: CASSVALRRGNPREQYF.